These 22 T cell receptor beta chains originate from one sample sequenced in a study of OX40 agonist ivuxolimab in advanced cancers. Some clones are missing from TCRdb's copy, which holds only in-frame ones; the method was immunoSEQ multiplex PCR. The repertoire holds about 72,000 clones, with 80% to 90% as singletons. The sample was CD4+ or CD8+ T cells sorted from blood, taken in a trial of the OX40 agonist ivuxolimab. These receptor sequences come from an adult with an advanced solid tumor such as melanoma, head and neck, liver or kidney cancer.

This rearrangement joins TRBV7-2 to TRBJ2-6; 9 positions agree with TRBD1. V was clipped by 3 bases and J by 5 bases; unmatched bases: 11. Per the germline V gene, CDR1 is SGHTA and CDR2 is FQGNSA. The CDR3 loop spans 18 amino acids. In DNA form, the CDR3 reads TGTGCCAGCAGCTTGGAACAGGGACAGGGTTGCTGGGCCAACGTCCTGACTTTC. It is translated as CASSLEQGQGCWANVLTF.

With regard to this clone: One end of the junction varies from germline; a read error may be responsible. The chain has TRBV6-1 and TRBJ1-2; the D gene is possibly TRBD1 (5 bases). Germline assignment: CDR1 MNHNS and CDR2 SASEGT. The CDR3 is 13 residues long. The CDR3 region has the DNA TGTGCCAGCAGTGCCTACGGGGCGGGAGAGGGATTTTTC. Its translation: CASSAYGAGEGFF.

This clone was picked up one time. This chain uses TRBV7-2 with TRBJ2-7; D could derive from TRBD1 or TRBD2 (5 bases each). There are 15 residues in the CDR3. Between the trimmed V and J ends, which lost 5 bases and 0 bases, there was a span of 14 bases. Germline loops: CDR1 SGHTA, CDR2 FQGNSA. The CDR3 DNA is TGTGCCAGCAGCCATCTTATCGGGACCTCCTACGAGCAGTACTTC. Its translation is CASSHLIGTSYEQYF.

V gene TRBV19 combines with J gene TRBJ2-1; possible D gene TRBD1, 6 bases. The germline V gene has CDR1 LNHDA and CDR2 SQIVND (reference sequence). V gave up 10 bases and J gave up 3 bases, with 13 bases separating them. There are 13 residues in the CDR3. The CDR3 loop reads CATLGQYYNEQFF. CDR3 nucleotides: TGTGCCACCCTAGGACAGTACTACAATGAGCAGTTCTTC.

This chain joins TRBV5-5 and TRBJ2-1; 8 bases are a match to TRBD1. Germline V gene lookup returns CDR1 SGHKS and CDR2 YYEKEE (reference sequence). The ends lost 5 bases at V and 6 bases at J; junction bases unmatched: 10. The CDR3 consists of 15 residues. This CDR3 is CASRRGQGNLNEQFF. CDR3 nucleotides: TGTGCCAGCAGGAGAGGACAGGGCAACCTCAATGAGCAGTTCTTC.

The genes are TRBV4-3 and TRBJ2-1, with 13 bases lining up with TRBD2. This CDR3 contains 13 residues. The V gene's germline CDR1 is LGHNA and CDR2 YSLEER. Trimming cost V 1 base and J 12 bases; bases outside gene matches: 0. The CDR3 region has the DNA TGCGCCAGCAGCCAAGGACTAGCGGGGGGGCAGTTCTTC. Its translation: CASSQGLAGGQFF.

V is TRBV5-1 and J is TRBJ2-5; the D call may be TRBD1 or TRBD2 (7 bases each). V was trimmed by 2 bases and J by 2 bases, leaving 25 bases between them. The CDR3 has 19 amino acids. Looked up from germline, CDR1 is SGHRS and CDR2 is YFSETQ. The CDR3 nucleotides read TGCGCCAGCAGCTTAGCCTCCGGGGGAGCAGGGGGAGGGCAAGAGACCCAGTACTTC. This sequence encodes CASSLASGGAGGGQETQYF. The whole variable domain, filled in from reference TRBV5-1 and TRBJ2-5, reads KAGVTQTPRYLIKTRGQQVTLSCSPISGHRSVSWYQQTPGQGLQFLFEYFSETQRNKGNFPGRFSGRQFSNSRSEMNVSTLELGDSALYLCASSLASGGAGGGQETQYFGPGTRLLVL.

The rearrangement links TRBV30 to TRBJ1-2; 8 nucleotides line up with TRBD1. V lost 3 bases and J lost 4; bases outside the gene matches: 4. CDR3 length equals 13 residues. Germline CDR1 and CDR2: GTSNPN and SVGIG (reference sequence). The DNA for the CDR3 is TGTGCCTGGAGCCTCGGACAGGGCTATGGCTACACCTTC. Amino acid sequence: CAWSLGQGYGYTF. Filled out from reference TRBV30 and TRBJ1-2, the complete variable domain reads SQTIHQWPATLVQPVGSPLSLECTVEGTSNPNLYWYRQAAGRGLQLLFYSVGIGQISSEVPQNLSASRPQDRQFILSSKKLLLSDSGFYLCAWSLGQGYGYTFGSGTRLTVV.

The chain carries TRBV28 and TRBJ2-7; no firm D call. Germline CDR1 reads MDHEN; CDR2 reads SYDVKM. This CDR3 contains 11 residues. Trimming pared 3 bases from V and 7 bases from J, leaving 7 bases between. DNA of the CDR3: TGTGCCAGCAGTTTTCGGGTTGAGCAGTACTTC. Residues: CASSFRVEQYF.

This chain joins TRBV5-1 and TRBJ2-7, with D perhaps matching TRBD1 (6 bases). Deletions cut 4 bases from V and 3 bases from J, with 11 bases between. The CDR3 extends over 13 amino acids. Germline lookup yields CDR1 SGHRS and CDR2 YFSETQ. DNA of the CDR3: TGCGCCAGCAGCGTTTGGACAGACTACGAGCAGTACTTC. Protein sequence: CASSVWTDYEQYF.

This rearrangement joins TRBV5-4 to TRBJ1-1; D not certain. The CDR3 has 15 amino acids. The germline V gene has CDR1 SGHNT and CDR2 YYREEE (reference sequence). Deletions cut 3 bases from V and 4 bases from J, with 16 bases between. The CDR3 DNA follows: TGTGCCAGCAGCTCATGGACTGGCGTGGGCACTGAAGCTTTCTTT. Amino acid sequence: CASSSWTGVGTEAFF. Drawing the rest from reference TRBV5-4 and TRBJ1-1, the complete variable domain is ETGVTQSPTHLIKTRGQQVTLRCSSQSGHNTVSWYQQALGQGPQFIFQYYREEENGRGNFPPRFSGLQFPNYSSELNVNALELDDSALYLCASSSWTGVGTEAFFGQGTRLTVV.

The CDR3 loop reads CASSSYRQATNEKLFF. As DNA, the CDR3 is TGTGCCAGCAGCAGTTACAGACAGGCAACTAATGAAAAACTGTTTTTT. V gene TRBV5-6 combines with J gene TRBJ1-4; D might be TRBD1 (6 bases). The germline CDR1 and CDR2 sequences are SGHDT and YYEEEE. The CDR3 loop spans 16 amino acids. V lost 4 bases to trimming and J lost 0 bases, with 13 bases between them.

The chain uses TRBV30 and TRBJ2-5; weak D call: TRBD2 (5 bases). The assigned J gene may be wrong: the sequence end matches TRBJ2-7 better. The CDR3 length is 14 residues. Germline V lookup: CDR1 GTSNPN, CDR2 SVGIG (reference sequence). CDR3 coding DNA: TGTGCCTGGAGTGGGCCGGGGTGGTCCCACGAGCAGTACTTC. Encoded protein: CAWSGPGWSHEQYF.

This clone was seen only once. The rearrangement joins TRBV28 to TRBJ2-7; no definite D call. This CDR3 is 11 amino acids long. Germline V CDR1 and CDR2: MDHEN, SYDVKM. The V and J ends lost 2 bases and 5 bases respectively, with 4 bases between them. CDR3 protein: CASSLRDEQYF. CDR3 nucleotide sequence: TGTGCCAGCAGTTTAAGAGACGAGCAGTACTTC.

This clone was observed a single time. The chain joins TRBV10-3 to TRBJ2-3; 8 nucleotides match TRBD2. Germline CDR1 ENHRY, CDR2 SYGVKD. The V segment lost 0 bases and the J segment 4 bases; nucleotides outside the gene matches: 6. This CDR3 has 16 residues. CDR3 nucleotides: TGTGCCATCAGTGAGTCGTTAGCGGGAAGCTCAGATACGCAGTATTTT. As protein: CAISESLAGSSDTQYF.

The chain combines TRBV28 with TRBJ1-2; 7 bases map to TRBD1. The CDR3 runs to 14 residues. With 6 bases clipped from V and 5 bases from J, the junction kept 9 bases outside the gene matches. Germline V lookup: CDR1 MDHEN, CDR2 SYDVKM. This CDR3 is CASSPSGTDYGYTF. In nucleotides, the CDR3 is TGTGCCAGCAGCCCGAGCGGGACAGATTATGGCTACACCTTC.

The chain links TRBV9 to TRBJ2-2; D is ambiguous. The CDR3 is 13 residues long. The germline V and J ends were trimmed by 2 bases and 7 bases, with 9 bases remaining between them. Germline V gene sequence: CDR1 SGDLS, CDR2 YYNGEE. CDR3: CASSVTDRGELFF. CDR3 in DNA: TGTGCCAGCAGCGTCACCGACCGCGGGGAGCTGTTTTTT.

The chain combines TRBV7-2 with TRBJ2-1; maybe TRBD2 (5 bases). Per germline, CDR1 SGHTA and CDR2 FQGNSA. This CDR3 is built from 15 residues. Trimming pared 1 base from V and 2 bases from J, leaving 9 bases between. The CDR3 sequence: CASSLEATTYNEQFF. Written as DNA, the CDR3 is TGTGCCAGCAGCTTAGAAGCGACTACCTACAATGAGCAGTTCTTC.

The rearrangement uses TRBV28 and TRBJ2-7; a possible D gene is TRBD1 (6 bases). The V gene lost 5 bases and the J gene lost 3 bases, with 8 bases spanning the gap. The CDR3 has 12 amino acids. CDR1 MDHEN and CDR2 SYDVKM come from the germline V gene. This chain's CDR3 is CASSGDIYEQYF. CDR3 DNA sequence: TGTGCCAGCAGTGGGGACATCTACGAGCAGTACTTC.

This rearrangement joins TRBV5-4 to TRBJ2-7; 12 bases fit TRBD2. Germline V gene lookup returns CDR1 SGHNT and CDR2 YYREEE (reference sequence). This CDR3 is 15 amino acids long. The V segment lost 4 bases and the J segment 0 bases; nucleotides outside the gene matches: 2. This CDR3 is CASSLTSGSSYEQYF. The CDR3 DNA sequence: TGTGCCAGCAGCCTGACTAGCGGGAGCTCCTACGAGCAGTACTTC.

The chain recombines TRBV5-1 with TRBJ2-5; no reliable D call. Looked up from germline, CDR1 is SGHRS and CDR2 is YFSETQ. Trimming took 3 bases from V and 5 from J, leaving 11 bases between them. This CDR3 contains 13 residues. In nucleotides, the CDR3 is TGCGCCAGCAGCTGGGCGGAGTGGGAGACCCAGTACTTC. Its protein product is CASSWAEWETQYF.

This rearrangement joins TRBV10-3 to TRBJ1-2; the D gene is possibly TRBD1 (5 bases). V was shortened by 2 bases and J by 8 bases, with 9 bases between the two germline ends. The CDR3 extends over 12 amino acids. Germline CDR1 and CDR2: ENHRY and SYGVKD. CDR3 in amino acids: CAISETGPGYTF. The CDR3 DNA is TGTGCCATCAGTGAGACAGGACCCGGCTACACCTTC.